These T cell receptor beta chains were read from a single sample in a study of glioma-infiltrating T cells. Each CDR3 protein is one row after TCRdb ran MiXCR on the multiplex PCR reads. The profile covers 160,000 or so distinct CDR3 sequences, with roughly 45% appearing a single time and 5% to 5.5% taken by the ten largest. Input material: glioma tissue, nonneoplastic brain tissue, or PBMCs (not recorded which). Source of these receptors: a human donor with low-grade glioma or glioblastoma, undergoing nonglioma brain surgery, or in good health (not recorded which). The CDR3 runs from the conserved cysteine through the conserved F or W. Each record gives: D gene, clone size, J gene, V gene, CDR3 DNA, CDR3 protein. D genes are given only for firm matches. Clone size is stated in some rows and not others, as once, few, many or a class when expanded.

D gene: .
clone size: .
J gene: TRBJ1-1
V gene: TRBV12-3/TRBV12-4
CDR3 DNA: TGTGCCAGCAGTTTTCGGGTGGCTGAAGCTTTCTTT
CDR3 protein: CASSFRVAEAFF

D gene: .
clone size: .
J gene: TRBJ1-1
V gene: TRBV27
CDR3 DNA: TGTGCCAGCAATTATGGTGGTGGAACTGAAGCTTTCTTT
CDR3 protein: CASNYGGGTEAFF

D gene: .
clone size: .
J gene: TRBJ2-2
V gene: TRBV7-6
CDR3 DNA: TGTGCCAGCAGCTTAGCGCACATTATGGGCTGGGACAACACCGGGGAGCTGTTTTTT
CDR3 protein: CASSLAHIMGWDNTGELFF

D gene: .
clone size: many
J gene: TRBJ1-1
V gene: TRBV29-1
CDR3 DNA: TGCAGCGTACGACAGGCTCTTGAAGCTTTCTTT
CDR3 protein: CSVRQALEAFF

D gene: .
clone size: many
J gene: TRBJ1-5
V gene: TRBV6-1
CDR3 DNA: TGTGCCAGCAGTGAAGCCCCCAATCAGCCCCAGCATTTT
CDR3 protein: CASSEAPNQPQHF

D gene: .
clone size: many
J gene: TRBJ1-3
V gene: TRBV7-9
CDR3 DNA: TGTGCCAGCAGCTTGAGTGGAAACACCATATATTTT
CDR3 protein: CASSLSGNTIYF

D gene: TRBD1
clone size: few
J gene: TRBJ2-5
V gene: TRBV2
CDR3 DNA: TGTGCCAGCAGTGACTTACAGGGGGCCCAAGAGACCCAGTACTTC
CDR3 protein: CASSDLQGAQETQYF

D gene: .
clone size: many
J gene: TRBJ2-5
V gene: TRBV20-1
CDR3 DNA: TGCAGTGCTGAAATCGGACTGGGCGAACTCTTTACCCAGTACTTC
CDR3 protein: CSAEIGLGELFTQYF

D gene: .
clone size: .
J gene: TRBJ2-5
V gene: TRBV6-1
CDR3 DNA: TGTGCCAGCACCAATAGGAGGGGGCAATCGGAGACCCAGTACTTC
CDR3 protein: CASTNRRGQSETQYF

D gene: .
clone size: few
J gene: TRBJ2-7
V gene: TRBV5-4
CDR3 DNA: TGTGCCAGCAGCGTGGGACTCAAAGAGACCTACGAGCAGTACTTC
CDR3 protein: CASSVGLKETYEQYF

D gene: .
clone size: many
J gene: TRBJ1-1
V gene: TRBV20-1
CDR3 DNA: TGCAGTGCTTTAAAATGGGCGATGGAAGCTTTCTTT
CDR3 protein: CSALKWAMEAFF

D gene: TRBD1
clone size: .
J gene: TRBJ2-6
V gene: TRBV10-3
CDR3 DNA: TGTGCCATCAGTGTAGTTCAGGGGGCGTTAGGGGCCAACGTCCTGACTTTC
CDR3 protein: CAISVVQGALGANVLTF

D gene: TRBD1
clone size: few
J gene: TRBJ1-3
V gene: TRBV2
CDR3 DNA: TGTGCCAGCAGTAACCGACAGGGTTTTGGAAACACCATATATTTT
CDR3 protein: CASSNRQGFGNTIYF

D gene: TRBD2
clone size: many
J gene: TRBJ2-3
V gene: TRBV2
CDR3 DNA: TGTGCCAGCAGCCGACTAGCGGGGCGCACAGATACGCAGTATTTT
CDR3 protein: CASSRLAGRTDTQYF

D gene: .
clone size: many
J gene: TRBJ2-3
V gene: TRBV20-1
CDR3 DNA: TGCAGTGCCTGGGACAACACAGATACGCAGTATTTT
CDR3 protein: CSAWDNTDTQYF

D gene: TRBD1
clone size: few
J gene: TRBJ1-4
V gene: TRBV7-6
CDR3 DNA: TGTGCCAGCAGCCTGAACAGGGGAGATGAAAAACTGTTTTTT
CDR3 protein: CASSLNRGDEKLFF

D gene: TRBD1
clone size: .
J gene: TRBJ1-4
V gene: TRBV19
CDR3 DNA: TGTGCCAGTACCATGATACAGGGGAATGAAAAACTGTTTTTT
CDR3 protein: CASTMIQGNEKLFF

D gene: TRBD1
clone size: .
J gene: TRBJ2-7
V gene: TRBV12-3/TRBV12-4
CDR3 DNA: TGTGCCAGCAGTTCACAGGGGTCTTCTTACGAGCAGTACTTC
CDR3 protein: CASSSQGSSYEQYF

D gene: .
clone size: many
J gene: TRBJ2-1
V gene: TRBV28
CDR3 DNA: TGTGCCAGCAGCCCCGATCTACAGGAAGCCTACAATGAGCAGTTCTTC
CDR3 protein: CASSPDLQEAYNEQFF

D gene: .
clone size: .
J gene: TRBJ2-6
V gene: TRBV4-1
CDR3 DNA: TGCGCCAGCAGCCAAGATAAAGGGAACGGGGCCAACGTCCTGACTTTC
CDR3 protein: CASSQDKGNGANVLTF

D gene: TRBD2
clone size: .
J gene: TRBJ2-3
V gene: TRBV29-1
CDR3 DNA: TGCAGCGTTGCTGGCCTAGCGGGGTTCATAGGCCCAGATACGCAGTATTTT
CDR3 protein: CSVAGLAGFIGPDTQYF

D gene: .
clone size: many
J gene: TRBJ2-5
V gene: TRBV6-1
CDR3 DNA: TGTGCCAGCAGTCTCGACTGGGAGACCCAGTACTTC
CDR3 protein: CASSLDWETQYF

D gene: .
clone size: .
J gene: TRBJ2-1
V gene: TRBV6-1
CDR3 DNA: TGTGCCACGCTACCTGGGGAGTATGAGCAGCTCTTC
CDR3 protein: CATLPGEYEQLF

D gene: TRBD2
clone size: .
J gene: TRBJ2-5
V gene: TRBV7-2
CDR3 DNA: TGTGCCAGCAGCTTATTGTTAGCGGGAGCACCTGAGACCAAGTACTTC
CDR3 protein: CASSLLLAGAPETKYF

D gene: TRBD2
clone size: .
J gene: TRBJ2-7
V gene: TRBV13
CDR3 DNA: TGTGCCAGCAGCTCTCAGGGTAGCGGGCACGAGCAGTACTTC
CDR3 protein: CASSSQGSGHEQYF

D gene: .
clone size: .
J gene: TRBJ1-5
V gene: TRBV9
CDR3 DNA: TGTGCCAGCAGCGTAGAGGGTAAGCCCCAGCATTTT
CDR3 protein: CASSVEGKPQHF

D gene: .
clone size: many
J gene: TRBJ2-1
V gene: TRBV24-1
CDR3 DNA: TGTGCCACCAGTGCCCCTGGGAGGTACAATGAGCAGTTCTTC
CDR3 protein: CATSAPGRYNEQFF

D gene: .
clone size: .
J gene: TRBJ2-2
V gene: TRBV7-9
CDR3 DNA: TGTGCCAGCAGCTCATCAAAAGTTTCAGGCACCGGGGAGCTGTTTTTT
CDR3 protein: CASSSSKVSGTGELFF

D gene: .
clone size: .
J gene: TRBJ2-3
V gene: TRBV6-2/TRBV6-3
CDR3 DNA: TGTGCCAGTAATCTTCACGGGGCCTCACGCACAGATACGCAGTATTTT
CDR3 protein: CASNLHGASRTDTQYF

D gene: .
clone size: many
J gene: TRBJ2-5
V gene: TRBV28
CDR3 DNA: TGTGCCAGCACCACCGGACTGAGGCCCCAGTACTTC
CDR3 protein: CASTTGLRPQYF

D gene: TRBD2
clone size: .
J gene: TRBJ2-5
V gene: TRBV12-3/TRBV12-4
CDR3 DNA: TGTGCCAGCAGTTTCTCCCGCGGGAGGGCCCAGTACTTC
CDR3 protein: CASSFSRGRAQYF

D gene: .
clone size: few
J gene: TRBJ2-3
V gene: TRBV5-6
CDR3 DNA: TGTGCCAGCAGCTTGGGCGGGTCTAGCACAGATACGCAGTATTTT
CDR3 protein: CASSLGGSSTDTQYF

D gene: .
clone size: few
J gene: TRBJ2-7
V gene: TRBV12-3/TRBV12-4
CDR3 DNA: TGTGCCAGCAGTTTAGCCGTGGGCAACGAGCAGTACTTC
CDR3 protein: CASSLAVGNEQYF

D gene: .
clone size: many
J gene: TRBJ2-3
V gene: TRBV20-1
CDR3 DNA: TGCAGTGCTAGCGCCACCACAGATACGCAGTATTTT
CDR3 protein: CSASATTDTQYF

D gene: .
clone size: large
J gene: TRBJ1-5
V gene: TRBV28
CDR3 DNA: TGTGCCAGCAGTTTTGGCAATCAGCCCCAGCATTTT
CDR3 protein: CASSFGNQPQHF

D gene: .
clone size: .
J gene: TRBJ2-3
V gene: TRBV6-1
CDR3 DNA: TGTGCCGGCAGTGAAGCGCCCAGGGATACGCAGTATTTT
CDR3 protein: CAGSEAPRDTQYF

D gene: .
clone size: few
J gene: TRBJ2-5
V gene: TRBV4-1
CDR3 DNA: TGCGCCAGCAGCCAAACACAGGGAGGCGATGAAACCCAGTACTTC
CDR3 protein: CASSQTQGGDETQYF

D gene: .
clone size: .
J gene: TRBJ2-7
V gene: TRBV10-3
CDR3 DNA: TGTGCCATCAGTGAGTCGAAGGGGGGGCAGCTCTCCTACGAGCAGTACTTC
CDR3 protein: CAISESKGGQLSYEQYF

D gene: .
clone size: .
J gene: TRBJ1-5
V gene: TRBV18
CDR3 DNA: TGTGCCAGCTCTTACAACCCTAGTAGCAATCAGCCCCAGCATTTT
CDR3 protein: CASSYNPSSNQPQHF

D gene: .
clone size: few
J gene: TRBJ1-3
V gene: TRBV28
CDR3 DNA: TGTGCCAGCAGTTCCCGTTTCGGGGCCCCGAACTCTGGAAACACCATATATTTT
CDR3 protein: CASSSRFGAPNSGNTIYF

D gene: .
clone size: many
J gene: TRBJ2-1
V gene: TRBV15
CDR3 DNA: TGTGCCACCAGCAGAGACGAGGGGGACCGGCAGTTCTTC
CDR3 protein: CATSRDEGDRQFF

D gene: .
clone size: many
J gene: TRBJ2-7
V gene: TRBV28
CDR3 DNA: TGTGCCAGCAGCCCCTCTCACTACGAGCAGTACTTC
CDR3 protein: CASSPSHYEQYF

D gene: .
clone size: many
J gene: TRBJ1-1
V gene: TRBV20-1
CDR3 DNA: TGCAGTGCTAGAGTGGGGAGCACTGAAGCTTTCTTT
CDR3 protein: CSARVGSTEAFF

D gene: .
clone size: .
J gene: TRBJ2-7
V gene: TRBV6-1
CDR3 DNA: TGTGCCAGCAGTGTAGCGGTTGCCTACGAGCAGTACTTC
CDR3 protein: CASSVAVAYEQYF

D gene: .
clone size: .
J gene: TRBJ2-6
V gene: TRBV28
CDR3 DNA: TGTGCCAGCAGCGTGGGATCACCCTCTGGGGCCAACGTCCTGACTTTC
CDR3 protein: CASSVGSPSGANVLTF